The next 20 T cell receptor beta chains were all read from a single sample in a study of blood T cells in healthy people across ages. Next came a second PCR, run for about 6 to 12 cycles, which used a sample-barcoded 5' primer along with a J-beta primer mix. Each CDR3 protein is one row after TCRdb ran MiXCR on the 5' RACE reads. Of approximately 780,000 distinct CDR3 sequences listed, roughly 24% were seen once; the top ten hold approximately 2.9%. The same sample was also studied in work on T cells of mothers and their children.

Sequencing used blood. The receptors come from a boy younger than 18 in good health.

The chain is built from TRBV6-5 and TRBJ2-5; 11 bases match TRBD1. Unmatched junction bases numbered 14, after V lost 4 bases and J lost 1 base. CDR3 size: 19 residues. Germline V lookup: CDR1 MNHEY, CDR2 SVGAGI. CDR3 sequence: CASSSLSPGTGGSQETQYF. The DNA of the CDR3 is TGTGCCAGCAGTTCCCTCTCTCCCGGGACAGGGGGGTCCCAAGAGACCCAGTACTTC.

This sequence joins TRBV4-1 and TRBJ1-1; D is unclear. The V gene lost 0 bases and the J gene lost 0 bases, with 11 bases spanning the gap. There are 16 residues in the CDR3. The V gene's germline CDR1 is MGHRA and CDR2 YSYEKL. The CDR3 DNA reads as TGCGCCAGCAGCCAAGATAAGGGCTCGATGAACACTGAAGCTTTCTTT. Its protein is CASSQDKGSMNTEAFF.

This sequence joins TRBV12-3 or TRBV12-4 and TRBJ2-5; D call uncertain. Trimming shortened V by 7 bases and J by 1 base, and 7 bases separated the two germline ends. The CDR3 contains 12 residues. As DNA, the CDR3 is TGTGCCAGCAAGGTGGGCCAAGAGACCCAGTACTTC. Protein product: CASKVGQETQYF.

This clonotype was counted at least ten times. The chain is built from TRBV7-2 and TRBJ2-7; possible D gene TRBD2, 6 bases. The CDR3 covers 13 residues. Deletions cut 6 bases from V and 3 bases from J, with 12 bases between. CDR1 and CDR2 from the germline V gene are SGHTA and FQGNSA. CDR3 nucleotides: TGTGCCAGCAGTACCGCCGGGGGCTACGAGCAGTACTTC. Translated: CASSTAGGYEQYF.

This chain links TRBV11-2 with TRBJ2-3; D gene unclear. CDR1 is SGHAT, CDR2 FQNNGV, per germline. The CDR3 is 15 residues long. The V and J ends lost 1 base and 0 bases respectively, with 8 bases between them. The CDR3 spells CASSLGPSSTDTQYF. CDR3 coding DNA: TGTGCCAGCAGCTTAGGTCCTTCTAGCACAGATACGCAGTATTTT.

The table lists this clonotype with a few counts. The CDR3, as DNA: TGTGCCAGCAGTTACACTGAGCGGGGAGAGACCCAGTACTTC. Its translation is CASSYTERGETQYF. The genes are TRBV6-6 and TRBJ2-5; 7 nucleotides match TRBD2. There are 14 residues in the CDR3. The V gene's germline CDR1 is MNHNY and CDR2 SVGAGI (reference sequence). V trimming: 2 bases; J trimming: 4 bases; junction bases outside the gene matches: 4.

This clonotype was detected ten times or more. The chain joins TRBV28 to TRBJ2-7; D ambiguous. The CDR3 loop spans 12 amino acids. Trimming stripped 3 bases from V and 2 bases from J, with 5 bases between. Looked up from germline, CDR1 is MDHEN and CDR2 is SYDVKM. The DNA for the CDR3 is TGTGCCAGCAGTTTCGGAGCCTACGAGCAGTACTTC. This codes for CASSFGAYEQYF.

The genes are TRBV15 and TRBJ2-5; unclear D gene. This CDR3 has 12 residues. V was trimmed by 1 base and J by 7 bases, leaving 7 bases between them. Germline CDR1 and CDR2: LNHNV and YYDKDF (reference sequence). DNA of the CDR3: TGTGCCACCAGCAGAGCTTTTGGGACCCAGTACTTC. Protein product: CATSRAFGTQYF.

The V call is TRBV7-2, the J call TRBJ1-6; no definite D call. V lost 3 bases and J lost 7, with 7 bases in between. Looked up from germline, CDR1 is SGHTA and CDR2 is FQGNSA. This CDR3 has 13 residues. The CDR3 spells CASSFSGNSPLHF. CDR3 in DNA: TGTGCCAGCAGCTTTTCGGGGAATTCACCCCTCCACTTT. The full variable domain, its missing parts supplied by reference TRBV7-2 and TRBJ1-6, is GAGVSQSPSNKVTEKGKDVELRCDPISGHTALYWYRQSLGQGLEFLIYFQGNSAPDKSGLPSDRFSAERTGGSVSTLTIQRTQQEDSAVYLCASSFSGNSPLHFGNGTRLTVT.

The chain carries TRBV7-2 and TRBJ2-2; possibly TRBD1 for D (5 bases). In germline, CDR1 is SGHTA, CDR2 FQGNSA. The CDR3 sequence is 12 residues long. V lost 7 bases, J lost 5 bases, and 8 bases lay in between. The chain's CDR3 is CASTQGTGELFF. The CDR3 DNA follows: TGTGCCAGCACGCAGGGAACCGGGGAGCTGTTTTTT.

This clonotype has just a few counts. The rearrangement links TRBV30 to TRBJ1-1; no clear D gene. Germline V gene data show CDR1 as GTSNPN and CDR2 as SVGIG (reference sequence). The ends were cut back, 5 bases at V and 9 bases at J, with 13 bases in the middle. This CDR3 comprises 11 residues. This chain's CDR3 is CAWDPGPQAFF. CDR3 coding DNA: TGTGCCTGGGACCCTGGCCCTCAAGCTTTCTTT.

V usage is TRBV4-1 and J usage is TRBJ1-1; no firm D call. CDR1 is MGHRA, CDR2 YSYEKL, per germline. The V end was cut by 1 base, the J end by 4 bases, with 16 bases between. The CDR3 is 16 residues long. The CDR3 loop is CASSQVIAPPGTEAFF. CDR3 sequence (DNA): TGCGCCAGCAGCCAAGTGATTGCACCCCCAGGCACTGAAGCTTTCTTT.

The J gene is TRBJ2-1, the V gene TRBV10-3; 9 positions match TRBD2. J was trimmed by 0 bases and V by 8 bases; bases with no gene match: 2. Per the germline V gene, CDR1 is ENHRY and CDR2 is SYGVKD. This CDR3 has 14 residues. This CDR3 reads CAISTSGSYNEQFF. The DNA for the CDR3 is TGTGCCATCTCGACTAGCGGCTCCTACAATGAGCAGTTCTTC.

This sequence joins TRBV7-9 and TRBJ2-7; D possibly matches TRBD1 or TRBD2 (7 bases each). Germline CDR1 reads SEHNR; CDR2 reads FQNEAQ (reference sequence). The CDR3 is 16 residues long. V lost 0 bases and J 3 bases, leaving 15 bases between the germline ends. CDR3 amino acids: CASSLAKGGGSYEQYF. The CDR3 coding sequence is TGTGCCAGCAGCTTAGCTAAAGGGGGCGGGAGCTACGAGCAGTACTTC.

To note about this clonotype: At one end, the junction sequence differs from germline, possibly due to a read error. This sequence joins TRBV7-2 and TRBJ2-5, with 7 nucleotides matching TRBD1. CDR1 and CDR2 from the germline V gene are SGHTA and FQGNSA. This CDR3 region has 14 residues. CDR3 sequence reads: CASSLEGARDERFF. CDR3 bases: TGTGCCAGCAGCTTAGAGGGGGCCAGGGATGAGCGGTTCTTC.

This clonotype was seen many times. This chain uses TRBV7-6 with TRBJ2-4, with 9 bases that match TRBD1. Germline assignment: CDR1 SGHVS and CDR2 FNYEAQ. The CDR3 consists of 18 residues. The J segment lost 4 bases and the V segment lost 5 bases, leaving 15 bases of the junction unmatched. This CDR3 reads CASSLETAHGTGKNIQYF. Here the CDR3 DNA reads TGTGCCAGCAGCCTAGAGACCGCCCATGGGACAGGGAAAAACATTCAGTACTTC.

This clonotype has a handful of counts. DNA of the CDR3: TGTGCCAGCAGACAACCGGAGCGAGAGACCTACAATGAGCAGTTCTTC. Protein product: CASRQPERETYNEQFF. The rearrangement uses TRBV7-2 and TRBJ2-1; no firm D call. V lost 6 bases to trimming and J lost 2 bases, with 17 bases between them. The CDR3 is 16 amino acids. Germline lookup yields CDR1 SGHTA and CDR2 FQGNSA.

This rearrangement joins TRBV12-3 or TRBV12-4 to TRBJ2-4; TRBD2 agrees at 9 bases. The CDR3 sequence is 12 residues long. Trimming took 5 bases from V and 14 from J; bases not matched to a gene: 7. CDR3: CASSPLSGGKYF. CDR3 bases: TGTGCCAGCAGTCCCCTCAGCGGGGGGAAGTACTTC.

The chain joins TRBV4-3 to TRBJ2-4, with TRBD2 as a possible D gene (6 bases). V gave up 0 bases and J gave up 6 bases, with 15 bases separating them. The CDR3 contains 16 residues. Germline V gene data show CDR1 as LGHNA and CDR2 as YSLEER. This CDR3 reads CASSQDWREPRNIQYF. DNA for the CDR3: TGCGCCAGCAGCCAAGATTGGCGGGAACCCCGAAACATTCAGTACTTC.

This clonotype was seen a handful of times. The rearrangement joins TRBV29-1 to TRBJ1-2; D perhaps matches TRBD1 (6 bases). CDR1 is SQVTM, CDR2 ANQGSEA, per germline. CDR3 size: 14 residues. Trimming shortened V by 1 base and J by 8 bases, and 17 bases separated the two germline ends. This CDR3 is CSVEVQGQLSGYTF. The CDR3 DNA reads as TGCAGCGTTGAAGTACAGGGTCAACTATCCGGCTACACCTTC. The full variable domain, in which reference TRBV29-1 and TRBJ1-2 provide the parts outside the CDR3, is SAVISQKPSRDICQRGTSLTIQCQVDSQVTMMFWYRQQPGQSLTLIATANQGSEATYESGFVIDKFPISRPNLTFSTLTVSNMSPEDSSIYLCSVEVQGQLSGYTFGSGTRLTVV.